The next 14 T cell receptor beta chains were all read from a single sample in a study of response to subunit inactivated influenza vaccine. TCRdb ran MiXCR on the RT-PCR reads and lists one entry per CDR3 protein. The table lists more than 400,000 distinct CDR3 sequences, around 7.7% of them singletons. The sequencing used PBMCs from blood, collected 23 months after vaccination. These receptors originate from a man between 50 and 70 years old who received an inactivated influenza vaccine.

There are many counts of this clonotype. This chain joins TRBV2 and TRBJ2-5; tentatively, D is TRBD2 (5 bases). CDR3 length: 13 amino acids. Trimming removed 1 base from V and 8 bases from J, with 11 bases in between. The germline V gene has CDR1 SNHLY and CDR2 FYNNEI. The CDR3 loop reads CASSEDSEGTQYF. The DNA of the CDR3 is TGTGCCAGCAGTGAAGATAGTGAGGGTACCCAGTACTTC.

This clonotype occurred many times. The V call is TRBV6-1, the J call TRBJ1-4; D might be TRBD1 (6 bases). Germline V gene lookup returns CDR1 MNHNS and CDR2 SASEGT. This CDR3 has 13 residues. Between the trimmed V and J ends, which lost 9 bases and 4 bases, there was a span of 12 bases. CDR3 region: CASRTVNNEKLFF. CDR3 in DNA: TGTGCCAGTCGGACAGTGAATAATGAAAAACTGTTTTTT.

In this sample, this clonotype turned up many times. CDR3: CASSLAWGWETQYF. In nucleotides, the CDR3 is TGTGCCAGCAGCTTAGCCTGGGGGTGGGAGACCCAGTACTTC. The chain couples TRBV11-2 to TRBJ2-5, with D perhaps being TRBD1 or TRBD2 (5 bases each). The CDR3 is 14 residues long. CDR1 and CDR2 (germline): SGHAT, FQNNGV. V gave up 1 base and J gave up 5 bases, with 11 bases separating them.

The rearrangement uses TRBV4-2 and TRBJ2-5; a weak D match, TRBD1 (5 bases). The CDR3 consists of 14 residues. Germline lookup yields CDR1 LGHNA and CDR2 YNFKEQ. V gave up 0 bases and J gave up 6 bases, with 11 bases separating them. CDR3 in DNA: TGTGCCAGCAGCCAAGAGTCAGGGTTGCAGACCCAGTACTTC. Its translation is CASSQESGLQTQYF.

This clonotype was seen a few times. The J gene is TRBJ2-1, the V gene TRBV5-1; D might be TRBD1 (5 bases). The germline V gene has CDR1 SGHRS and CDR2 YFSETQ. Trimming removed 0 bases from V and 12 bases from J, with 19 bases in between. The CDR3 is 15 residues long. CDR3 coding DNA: TGCGCCAGCAGCTTGGAAGGGGTCCAGGGTACGAGGCAGTTCTTC. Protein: CASSLEGVQGTRQFF. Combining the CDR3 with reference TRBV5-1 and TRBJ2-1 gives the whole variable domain KAGVTQTPRYLIKTRGQQVTLSCSPISGHRSVSWYQQTPGQGLQFLFEYFSETQRNKGNFPGRFSGRQFSNSRSEMNVSTLELGDSALYLCASSLEGVQGTRQFFGPGTRLTVL.

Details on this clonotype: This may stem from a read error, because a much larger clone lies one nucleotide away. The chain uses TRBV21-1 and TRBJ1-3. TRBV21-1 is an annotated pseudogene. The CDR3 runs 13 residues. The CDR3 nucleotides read TGTGCCAACAGCCCTGACGGTGAAAACACCATATATTTT. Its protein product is CANSPDGENTIYF.

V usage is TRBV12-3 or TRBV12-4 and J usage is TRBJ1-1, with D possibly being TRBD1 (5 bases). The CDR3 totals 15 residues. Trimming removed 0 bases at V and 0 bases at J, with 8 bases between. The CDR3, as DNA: TGTGCCAGCAGTTTAGCGCCGGGGGTGAACACTGAAGCTTTCTTT. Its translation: CASSLAPGVNTEAFF.

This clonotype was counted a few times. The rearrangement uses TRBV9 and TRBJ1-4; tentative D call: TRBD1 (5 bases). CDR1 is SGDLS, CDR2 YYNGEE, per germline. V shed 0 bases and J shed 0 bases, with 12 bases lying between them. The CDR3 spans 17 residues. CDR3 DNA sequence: TGTGCCAGCAGCGTAGGTGACAGTTCTGCAACTAATGAAAAACTGTTTTTT. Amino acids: CASSVGDSSATNEKLFF.

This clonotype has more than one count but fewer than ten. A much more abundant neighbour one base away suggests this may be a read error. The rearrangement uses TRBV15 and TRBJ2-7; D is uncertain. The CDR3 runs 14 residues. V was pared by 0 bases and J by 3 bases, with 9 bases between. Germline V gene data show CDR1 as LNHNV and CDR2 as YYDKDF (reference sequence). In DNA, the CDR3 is TGTGCCACCAGCAGAGAGGACGGCTTCTACGAGCAGTACTTC. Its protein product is CATSREDGFYEQYF.

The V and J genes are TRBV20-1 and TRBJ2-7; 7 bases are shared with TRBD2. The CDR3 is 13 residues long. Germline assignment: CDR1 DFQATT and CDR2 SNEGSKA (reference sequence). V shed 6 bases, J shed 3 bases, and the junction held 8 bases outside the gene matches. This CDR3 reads CSARTSVFYEQYF. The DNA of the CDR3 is TGCAGTGCCAGGACTAGTGTCTTCTACGAGCAGTACTTC.

The DNA for the CDR3 is TGTGCCAGCAGCTTAACAAACTTGGGCGGATTGACAGATACGCAGTATTTT. This encodes CASSLTNLGGLTDTQYF. V and J are TRBV7-2 and TRBJ2-3; D is uncertain. Per germline, CDR1 SGHTA and CDR2 FQGNSA. V was cut by 2 bases and J by 3 bases, with 18 bases left in between. The CDR3 loop spans 17 amino acids.

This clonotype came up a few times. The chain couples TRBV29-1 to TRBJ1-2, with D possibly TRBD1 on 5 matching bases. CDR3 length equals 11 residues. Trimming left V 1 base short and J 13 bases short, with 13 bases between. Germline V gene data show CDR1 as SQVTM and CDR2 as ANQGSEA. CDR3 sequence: CSVEGFQGGTF. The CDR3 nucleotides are TGCAGCGTTGAAGGGTTTCAGGGCGGCACCTTC.

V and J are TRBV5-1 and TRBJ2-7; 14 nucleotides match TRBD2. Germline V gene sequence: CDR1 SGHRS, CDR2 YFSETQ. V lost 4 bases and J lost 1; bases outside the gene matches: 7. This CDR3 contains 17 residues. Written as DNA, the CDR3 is TGCGCCAGCAGCAAGGGACTAGCGGGAGCTCCTTCCTACGAGCAGTACTTC. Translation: CASSKGLAGAPSYEQYF.

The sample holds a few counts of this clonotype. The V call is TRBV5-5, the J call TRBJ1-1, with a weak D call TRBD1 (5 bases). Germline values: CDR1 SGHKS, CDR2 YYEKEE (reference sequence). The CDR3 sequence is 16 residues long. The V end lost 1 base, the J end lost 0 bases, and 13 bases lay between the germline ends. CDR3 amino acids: CASSLFARAVNTEAFF. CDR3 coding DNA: TGTGCCAGCAGCTTGTTCGCCAGGGCGGTGAACACTGAAGCTTTCTTT.